This entry lists 24 T cell receptor beta chains sequenced from one sample in a study of CD8+CD57+ T cells in acquired aplastic anemia. Those patients picked for sequencing had displayed CD8+CD57+ cell expansion on flow cytometry. Researchers used genomic DNA as the template to profile TCR beta VDJ and CDR3. TCRdb reprocessed the reads with MiXCR, giving one entry per CDR3 protein. The repertoire holds about 160,000 distinct CDR3 sequences, with 45% to 55% as singletons. The sequenced sample consisted of sorted CD4+, CD8+, or CD8+CD57+ T cells (not recorded which) from PBMCs. The source of these receptors is a human donor with aplastic anemia.

The J gene is TRBJ1-2, the V gene TRBV5-6; 9 positions agree with TRBD1. The CDR3 loop spans 14 amino acids. With 2 bases clipped from V and 7 bases from J, the junction kept 6 bases outside the gene matches. CDR1 and CDR2 from the germline V gene are SGHDT and YYEEEE. Here the CDR3 reads CASSFGTGNAGYTF. The CDR3 DNA is TGTGCCAGCAGCTTTGGGACAGGGAACGCTGGCTACACCTTC.

The chain is built from TRBV25-1 and TRBJ2-5; D perhaps matches TRBD1 (5 bases). Germline CDR1 MGHDK, CDR2 SYGVNS. The length of the CDR3 is 16 residues. Trimming cost V 0 bases and J 0 bases, with 11 bases left between them. CDR3 region: CASSEYMTAYQETQYF. The CDR3 coding sequence is TGTGCCAGCAGTGAATATATGACAGCGTACCAAGAGACCCAGTACTTC.

Of note for this clonotype: Relative to the germline gene, one junction end is altered; a read error may explain this. The J gene is TRBJ2-1, the V gene TRBV10-2; possibly TRBD2 for D (6 bases). The CDR3 length is 14 residues. Germline CDR1 WSHSY, CDR2 SAAADI. CDR3 DNA sequence: TGTGCCAGCAGCGTAGTAGTAGCGGACATAAGGCAGTTCTTC. Protein: CASSVVVADIRQFF.

The chain joins TRBV6-1 to TRBJ1-3; possible D gene TRBD1, 6 bases. V was trimmed by 7 bases and J by 0 bases, leaving 10 bases between them. Germline lookup yields CDR1 MNHNS and CDR2 SASEGT. The CDR3 is made up of 14 amino acids. The CDR3, as DNA: TGTGCCAGCATGGGGGCCTCCTCTGGAAACACCATATATTTT. This gives the protein CASMGASSGNTIYF.

This clonotype was found many times. The V and J genes are TRBV6-6 and TRBJ1-2; D is unclear. Trimming removed 4 bases from V and 8 bases from J, with 14 bases in between. CDR3 length equals 13 residues. Germline V gene sequence: CDR1 MNHNY, CDR2 SVGAGI (reference sequence). DNA for the CDR3: TGTGCCAGCAGTTCGAGCAGGTCACGCGGCTACACCTTC. It codes for CASSSSRSRGYTF.

In this sample, this clonotype turned up many times. The rearrangement uses TRBV2 and TRBJ2-2; TRBD1 agrees at 8 bases. Germline V gene sequence: CDR1 SNHLY, CDR2 FYNNEI. V lost 2 bases, J lost 5 bases, and 7 bases stayed unmatched. The CDR3 totals 16 residues. DNA of the CDR3: TGTGCCAGCAGTGAAATCCAGGGGGCGACTACCGGGGAGCTGTTTTTT. The encoded protein is CASSEIQGATTGELFF.

The CDR3 is CASTFGGGLEQYF. The CDR3 DNA sequence: TGTGCCAGCACCTTCGGTGGGGGGCTCGAGCAGTACTTC. The chain uses TRBV5-8 and TRBJ2-7, with D perhaps TRBD1 or TRBD2 (6 bases each). V lost 6 bases and J lost 6, with 16 bases in between. CDR1 SGHTS and CDR2 YDEGEE come from the germline V gene. The CDR3 is 13 amino acids.

The chain is built from TRBV2 and TRBJ2-5, with D hard to call. CDR1 is SNHLY and CDR2 is FYNNEI in the germline V gene. This CDR3 has 13 residues. Trimming left V 1 base short and J 5 bases short, with 8 bases between. The CDR3 nucleotides are TGTGCCAGCAGTGAAGTCCCACCCGAGACCCAGTACTTC. Its translation: CASSEVPPETQYF.

This clonotype was observed many times. V is TRBV5-8 and J is TRBJ2-7; 9 bases match TRBD2. CDR3 size: 15 residues. Germline-derived CDR1 and CDR2 are SGHTS and YDEGEE. V lost 2 bases and J lost 2; bases outside the gene matches: 5. CDR3 DNA: TGTGCCAGCAGCTTACTGGGACTAGCACCCTACGAGCAGTACTTC. This codes for CASSLLGLAPYEQYF.

There are many counts of this clonotype. V is TRBV5-1 and J is TRBJ2-1; D is ambiguous. This CDR3 has 14 residues. The germline CDR1 and CDR2 sequences are SGHRS and YFSETQ. V dropped 4 bases and J dropped 7 bases, with 15 bases sitting between them. The CDR3 protein is CASSLAHQLNEQFF. CDR3 in DNA: TGCGCCAGCAGCCTTGCCCACCAACTTAATGAGCAGTTCTTC.

The CDR3 here is CATSRDRGQGAWQPQHF. CDR3 DNA: TGTGCCACCAGCAGAGATAGGGGACAGGGGGCATGGCAGCCCCAGCATTTT. The chain employs TRBV15 and TRBJ1-5, with 12 bases identical to TRBD1. The CDR3 length is 17 residues. Germline V CDR1 and CDR2: LNHNV, YYDKDF (reference sequence). V trimming: 0 bases; J trimming: 7 bases; junction bases outside the gene matches: 7. The whole variable domain, filled in from reference TRBV15 and TRBJ1-5, reads DAMVIQNPRYQVTQFGKPVTLSCSQTLNHNVMYWYQQKSSQAPKLLFHYYDKDFNNEADTPDNFQSRRPNTSFCFLDIRSPGLGDTAMYLCATSRDRGQGAWQPQHFGDGTRLSIL.

This clonotype occurred many times. The chain recombines TRBV10-3 with TRBJ2-7; D unclear. CDR3 length equals 12 residues. Germline CDR1 and CDR2: ENHRY and SYGVKD. V lost 1 base and J 0 bases, leaving 1 base between the germline ends. The CDR3 DNA follows: TGTGCCATCAGTGAGTTCTCCTACGAGCAGTACTTC. Translation: CAISEFSYEQYF.

This chain uses TRBV19 with TRBJ1-1; D unresolved. The CDR3 loop spans 11 amino acids. V was shortened by 3 bases and J by 8 bases, with 7 bases between the two germline ends. Germline V gene lookup returns CDR1 LNHDA and CDR2 SQIVND (reference sequence). The CDR3, as DNA: TGTGCCAGTAGTATGACCGGGGAAGCTTTCTTT. Amino acids: CASSMTGEAFF.

The table lists this clonotype with many counts. This chain joins TRBV10-1 and TRBJ1-2, with D possibly being TRBD1 (5 bases). This CDR3 region has 11 residues. The V and J ends lost 11 bases and 12 bases respectively, with 19 bases between them. Germline V gene lookup returns CDR1 WNHNN and CDR2 SYGVQD (reference sequence). The CDR3, as DNA: TGCGCCGGGGGAATGTCTCTGGTTAACACCTTC. It translates to CAGGMSLVNTF.

This clonotype appeared a single time. J is TRBJ2-7 and V is TRBV6-1, with D perhaps matching TRBD1 (5 bases). CDR3 length: 13 amino acids. Germline values: CDR1 MNHNS, CDR2 SASEGT. The V and J ends lost 4 bases and 5 bases respectively, with 12 bases between them. The CDR3: CASSALPRDEQYF. The CDR3 DNA follows: TGTGCCAGCAGTGCCCTCCCCAGGGACGAGCAGTACTTC.

The sample holds many counts of this clonotype. The CDR3 DNA reads TGTGCCAGCAGTGGGACTCCGGGAGACGAGCAGTACTTC. Translation gives CASSGTPGDEQYF. The V and J genes are TRBV2 and TRBJ2-7, with TRBD2 as a possible D gene (6 bases). Trimming removed 4 bases from V and 5 bases from J, with 12 bases in between. CDR3 size: 13 residues. Germline V gene sequence: CDR1 SNHLY, CDR2 FYNNEI.

V and J are TRBV24-1 and TRBJ1-5, with a weak D call TRBD1 (6 bases). The CDR3 runs 15 residues. V gave up 2 bases and J gave up 2 bases, with 9 bases separating them. Germline loops: CDR1 KGHDR, CDR2 SFDVKD. For the CDR3, the DNA is TGTGCCACCAGTGATTCCCGGACAGGCAATCAGCCCCAGCATTTT. This sequence encodes CATSDSRTGNQPQHF.

This clonotype was observed at least ten times. V and J are TRBV27 and TRBJ2-7, with 8 bases aligning to TRBD1. J lost 6 bases, V lost 3 bases, and 7 bases had no gene match. This CDR3 has 14 amino acids. CDR1 is MNHEY and CDR2 is SMNVEV in the germline V gene (reference sequence). CDR3 in amino acids: CASSLDRDLREQYF. The CDR3 nucleotides are TGTGCCAGCAGTTTGGACAGGGACTTGCGCGAGCAGTACTTC.

The chain recombines TRBV5-1 with TRBJ2-7, with TRBD1 as a possible D gene (5 bases). The length of the CDR3 is 15 residues. The germline V and J ends were trimmed by 4 bases and 2 bases, with 16 bases remaining between them. Looked up from germline, CDR1 is SGHRS and CDR2 is YFSETQ. The CDR3 protein is CASSPAQRGTYEQYF. Written as DNA, the CDR3 is TGCGCCAGCAGCCCCGCTCAAAGGGGTACCTACGAGCAGTACTTC.

This clonotype has at least ten counts. The rearrangement links TRBV5-1 to TRBJ2-1; the D gene is possibly TRBD2 (6 bases). V dropped 2 bases and J dropped 1 base, with 13 bases sitting between them. The CDR3 runs 16 residues. Germline V gene lookup returns CDR1 SGHRS and CDR2 YFSETQ. Here the CDR3 reads CASSFGEAPSYNEQFF. The CDR3 DNA reads as TGCGCCAGCAGCTTCGGGGAGGCGCCTTCCTACAATGAGCAGTTCTTC.

V and J are TRBV25-1 and TRBJ1-5; tentatively, D is TRBD1 (5 bases). With 2 bases removed from V and 3 bases from J, the gap between germline ends came to 14 bases. Germline CDR1 and CDR2: MGHDK and SYGVNS. The CDR3 covers 16 residues. The CDR3 nucleotides are TGTGCCAGCAGTGAAGGCGGGGCAGGGATCAATCAGCCCCAGCATTTT. Amino acids: CASSEGGAGINQPQHF.

Concerning this clonotype: At one end the junction does not follow the germline gene, possibly because of a read error. This chain connects TRBV11-2 to TRBJ1-4; unclear D gene. This CDR3 region has 12 residues. Germline V lookup: CDR1 SGHAT, CDR2 FQNNGV. This chain's CDR3 is CASSQENEELFF. CDR3 in DNA: TGTGCCAGCAGCCAAGAGAATGAAGAACTGTTTTTT. Together with reference TRBV11-2 and TRBJ1-4, the CDR3 gives the full variable domain: EAGVAQSPRYKIIEKRQSVAFWCNPISGHATLYWYQQILGQGPKLLIQFQNNGVVDDSQLPKDRFSAERLKGVDSTLKIQPAKLEDSAVYLCASSQENEELFFGSGTQLSVL.

The chain combines TRBV6-1 with TRBJ1-2; D is possibly TRBD1 (5 bases). Trimming took off 8 bases at V and 8 bases at J, with 21 bases between the two ends. The CDR3 is 14 amino acids. Germline V gene lookup returns CDR1 MNHNS and CDR2 SASEGT. The CDR3 spells CASRAGGRTQGYTF. In nucleotides, the CDR3 is TGTGCCAGCCGCGCGGGGGGACGGACCCAGGGCTACACCTTC.

The V gene is TRBV7-2, the J gene TRBJ2-1; 8 bases map to TRBD1. Trimming cost V 2 bases and J 8 bases; bases outside gene matches: 11. Germline loops: CDR1 SGHTA, CDR2 FQGNSA. The CDR3 runs 16 residues. CDR3 DNA: TGTGCCAGCAGCTTATCGGACAGGGCCCTAGTCTATGAGCAGTTCTTC. This encodes CASSLSDRALVYEQFF.